Reported below is one T cell receptor beta chain. In the PCR, 60 Vbeta and 13 Jbeta primers were used. Assay used: immunoSEQ multiplex PCR; TCRdb lists only in-frame clones, some missing. Its clone listing holds just over 80,000 clones. This specimen comes from a study of cytomegalovirus exposure and HLA in healthy donors. Study information: A prior study identified some 100 million unique TCR beta sequences from about 179 million T cells.

CDR1 MGHRA and CDR2 YSYEKL come from the germline V gene. The CDR3 totals 14 residues. The V end was cut by 5 bases, the J end by 7 bases, with 15 bases between. J is TRBJ2-1 and V is TRBV4-1; a weak D match, TRBD2 (5 bases). The sample was PBMCs. This TCR was sampled from a woman under 40 in good health and CMV-seronegative. DNA of the CDR3: TGCGCCAGCAGCTCCCGAGAGGGCGAGAATGAGCAGTTCTTC. It is translated as CASSSREGENEQFF.